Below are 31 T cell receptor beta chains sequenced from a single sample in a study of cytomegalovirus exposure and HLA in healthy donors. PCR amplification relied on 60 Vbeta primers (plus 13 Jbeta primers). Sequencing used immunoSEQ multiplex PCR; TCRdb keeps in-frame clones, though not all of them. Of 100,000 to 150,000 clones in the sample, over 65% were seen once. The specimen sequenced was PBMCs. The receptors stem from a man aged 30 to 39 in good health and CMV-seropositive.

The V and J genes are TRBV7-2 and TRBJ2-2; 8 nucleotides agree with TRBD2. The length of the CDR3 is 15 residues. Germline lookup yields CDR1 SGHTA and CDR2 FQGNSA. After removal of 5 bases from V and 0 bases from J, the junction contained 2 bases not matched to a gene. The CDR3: CASSPGGPNTGELFF. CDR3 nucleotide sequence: TGTGCCAGCAGCCCGGGAGGGCCGAACACCGGGGAGCTGTTTTTT.

CDR3 DNA: TGTGCCAGCAGCTTGAAGGGGGGGGCCCTTGGACGCGGCTACACCTTC. As protein: CASSLKGGALGRGYTF. The chain couples TRBV5-4 to TRBJ1-2; D is possibly TRBD1 (6 bases). CDR3 length: 16 amino acids. The V and J ends lost 1 base and 8 bases respectively, with 21 bases between them. CDR1 is SGHNT and CDR2 is YYREEE in the germline V gene (reference sequence).

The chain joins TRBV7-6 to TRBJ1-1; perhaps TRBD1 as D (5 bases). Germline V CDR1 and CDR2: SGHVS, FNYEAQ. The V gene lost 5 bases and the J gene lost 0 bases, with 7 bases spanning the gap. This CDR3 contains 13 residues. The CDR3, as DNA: TGTGCCAGCAGCGTACAGGTGAACACTGAAGCTTTCTTT. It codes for CASSVQVNTEAFF.

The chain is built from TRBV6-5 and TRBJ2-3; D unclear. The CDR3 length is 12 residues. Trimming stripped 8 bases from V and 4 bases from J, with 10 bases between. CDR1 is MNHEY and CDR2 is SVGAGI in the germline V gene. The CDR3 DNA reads TGTGCCAGCCAACAGAGTGCAGATACGCAGTATTTT. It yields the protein CASQQSADTQYF.

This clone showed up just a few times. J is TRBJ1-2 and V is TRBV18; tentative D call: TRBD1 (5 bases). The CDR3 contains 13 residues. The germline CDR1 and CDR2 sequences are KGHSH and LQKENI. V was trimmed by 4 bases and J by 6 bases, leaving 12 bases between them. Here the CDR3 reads CASSLAAGNGYTF. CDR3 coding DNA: TGTGCCAGCTCACTCGCGGCAGGGAATGGCTACACCTTC.

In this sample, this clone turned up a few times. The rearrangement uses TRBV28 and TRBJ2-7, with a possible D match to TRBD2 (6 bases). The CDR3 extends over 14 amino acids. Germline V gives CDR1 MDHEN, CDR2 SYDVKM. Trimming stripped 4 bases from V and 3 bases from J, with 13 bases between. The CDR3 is CASSSGGMYYEQYF. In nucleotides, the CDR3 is TGTGCCAGCAGTTCCGGGGGTATGTACTACGAGCAGTACTTC.

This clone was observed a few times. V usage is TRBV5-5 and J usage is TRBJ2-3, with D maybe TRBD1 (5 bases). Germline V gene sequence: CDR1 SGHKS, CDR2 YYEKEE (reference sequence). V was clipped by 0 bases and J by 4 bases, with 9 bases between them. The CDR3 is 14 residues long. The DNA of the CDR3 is TGTGCCAGCAGCTTGGTCCAGGGCCCAGATACGCAGTATTTT. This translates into CASSLVQGPDTQYF. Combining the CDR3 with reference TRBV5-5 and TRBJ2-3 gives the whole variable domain DAGVTQSPTHLIKTRGQQVTLRCSPISGHKSVSWYQQVLGQGPQFIFQYYEKEERGRGNFPDRFSARQFPNYSSELNVNALLLGDSALYLCASSLVQGPDTQYFGPGTRLTVL.

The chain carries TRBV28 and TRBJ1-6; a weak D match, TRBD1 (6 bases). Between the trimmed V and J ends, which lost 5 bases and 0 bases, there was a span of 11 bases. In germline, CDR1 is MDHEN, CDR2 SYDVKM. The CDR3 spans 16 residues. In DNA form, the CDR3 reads TGTGCCAGCAGTCCCCAACAGGGCTCCTATAATTCACCCCTCCACTTT. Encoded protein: CASSPQQGSYNSPLHF.

The CDR3 DNA reads as TGTGCCAGCAGCTTGCCGGGACTAGCGGGTTTACCTTCCTACGAGCAGTACTTC. Encoded protein: CASSLPGLAGLPSYEQYF. This chain uses TRBV7-9 with TRBJ2-7, with 12 bases aligning to TRBD2. V gave up 3 bases and J gave up 1 base; unmatched junction bases: 10. The CDR3 is 18 residues long. From germline, CDR1 is SEHNR and CDR2 FQNEAQ (reference sequence).

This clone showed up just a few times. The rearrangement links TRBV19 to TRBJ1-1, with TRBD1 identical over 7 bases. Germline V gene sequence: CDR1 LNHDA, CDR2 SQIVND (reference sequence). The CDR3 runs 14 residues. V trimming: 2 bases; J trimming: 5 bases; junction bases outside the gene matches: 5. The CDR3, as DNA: TGTGCCAGTAGTATACGAGGGGGCTGGACTGAAGCTTTCTTT. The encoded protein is CASSIRGGWTEAFF.

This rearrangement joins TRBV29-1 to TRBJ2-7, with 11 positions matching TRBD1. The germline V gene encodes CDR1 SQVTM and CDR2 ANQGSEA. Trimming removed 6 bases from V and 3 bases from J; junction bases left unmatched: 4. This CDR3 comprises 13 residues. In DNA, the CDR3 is TGCAGCGTCGGACAGGGGGCTTACTACGAGCAGTACTTC. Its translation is CSVGQGAYYEQYF.

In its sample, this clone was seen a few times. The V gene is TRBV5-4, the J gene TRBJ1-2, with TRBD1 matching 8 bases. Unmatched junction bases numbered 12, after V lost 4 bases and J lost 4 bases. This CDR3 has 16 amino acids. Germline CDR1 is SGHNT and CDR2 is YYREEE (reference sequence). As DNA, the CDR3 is TGTGCCAGCAGCCGATTGGGGACCGGGACAGGCTATGGCTACACCTTC. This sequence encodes CASSRLGTGTGYGYTF.

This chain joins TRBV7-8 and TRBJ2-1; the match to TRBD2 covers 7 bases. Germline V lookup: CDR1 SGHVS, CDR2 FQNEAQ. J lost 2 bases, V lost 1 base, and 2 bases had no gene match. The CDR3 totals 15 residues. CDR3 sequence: CASSLVGGAYNEQFF. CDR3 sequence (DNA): TGTGCCAGCAGCTTAGTGGGGGGGGCCTACAATGAGCAGTTCTTC.

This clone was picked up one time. The CDR3, as DNA: TGTGCCAGCAGTCCGCCCTTTGGGCAGTCCTACGAGCAGTACTTC. Translated, it gives CASSPPFGQSYEQYF. The chain links TRBV28 to TRBJ2-7; no clear D gene. Germline CDR1 and CDR2: MDHEN and SYDVKM. The CDR3 is 15 residues long. The V end lost 5 bases, the J end lost 1 base, and 15 bases lay between the germline ends.

DNA of the CDR3: TGTGCCAGCAGCCAAGTGGGAGGCGCGGACGACTACGAGCAGTACTTC. This gives the protein CASSQVGGADDYEQYF. The chain recombines TRBV14 with TRBJ2-7; possibly TRBD2 for D (6 bases). Germline V gene data show CDR1 as SGHDN and CDR2 as FVKESK. The CDR3 has 16 residues. V lost 1 base and J lost 3, with 16 bases in between.

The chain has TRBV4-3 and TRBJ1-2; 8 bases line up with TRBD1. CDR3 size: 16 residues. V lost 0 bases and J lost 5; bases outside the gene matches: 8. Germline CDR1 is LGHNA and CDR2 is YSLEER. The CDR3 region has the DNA TGCGCCAGCAGCCAAGATCCTGAGACAGGGGTTTATGGCTACACCTTC. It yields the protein CASSQDPETGVYGYTF.

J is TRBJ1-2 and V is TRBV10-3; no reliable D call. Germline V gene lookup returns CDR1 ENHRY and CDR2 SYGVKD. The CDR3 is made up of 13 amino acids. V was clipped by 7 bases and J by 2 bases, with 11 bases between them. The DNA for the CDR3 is TGTGCCATCAATATGGCCAGAAACTATGGCTACACCTTC. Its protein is CAINMARNYGYTF.

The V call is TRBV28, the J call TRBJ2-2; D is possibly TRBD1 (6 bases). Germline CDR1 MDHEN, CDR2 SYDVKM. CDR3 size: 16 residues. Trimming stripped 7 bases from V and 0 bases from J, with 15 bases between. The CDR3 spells CASNAGDLSNTGELFF. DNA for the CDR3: TGTGCCAGCAACGCAGGGGATCTCTCGAACACCGGGGAGCTGTTTTTT.

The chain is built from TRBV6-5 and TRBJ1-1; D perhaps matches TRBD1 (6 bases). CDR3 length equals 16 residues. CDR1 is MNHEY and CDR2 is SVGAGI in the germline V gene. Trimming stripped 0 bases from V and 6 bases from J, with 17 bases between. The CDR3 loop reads CASSYSNRAQTAEAFF. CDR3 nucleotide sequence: TGTGCCAGCAGTTACTCCAACAGGGCACAAACAGCTGAAGCTTTCTTT.

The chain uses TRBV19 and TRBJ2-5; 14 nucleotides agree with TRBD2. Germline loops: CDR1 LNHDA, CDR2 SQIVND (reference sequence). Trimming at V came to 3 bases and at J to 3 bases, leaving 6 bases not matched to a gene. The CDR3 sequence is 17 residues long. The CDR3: CASSIGTSGRSEETQYF. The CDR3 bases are TGTGCCAGTAGTATCGGGACTAGCGGGAGAAGCGAAGAGACCCAGTACTTC.

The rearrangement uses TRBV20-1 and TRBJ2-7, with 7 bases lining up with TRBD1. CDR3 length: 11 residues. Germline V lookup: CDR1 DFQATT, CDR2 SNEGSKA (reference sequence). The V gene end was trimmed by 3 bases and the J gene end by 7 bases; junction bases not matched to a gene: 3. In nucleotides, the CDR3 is TGCAGTGCTAGGACAGGGTTTGAGCAGTACTTC. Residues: CSARTGFEQYF.

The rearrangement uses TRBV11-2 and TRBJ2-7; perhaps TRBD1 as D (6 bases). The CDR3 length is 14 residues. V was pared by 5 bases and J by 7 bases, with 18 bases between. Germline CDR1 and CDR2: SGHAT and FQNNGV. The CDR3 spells CASSPGPRGREQYF. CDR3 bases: TGTGCCAGCAGCCCCGGGCCCAGGGGCCGTGAGCAGTACTTC.

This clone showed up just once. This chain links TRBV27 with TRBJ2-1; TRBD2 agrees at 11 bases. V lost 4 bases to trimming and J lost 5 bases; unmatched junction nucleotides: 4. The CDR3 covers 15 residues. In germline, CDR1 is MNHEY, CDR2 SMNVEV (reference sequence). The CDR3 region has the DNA TGTGCCAGCAGTTCTAGCGGGAGGTTCAACAATGAGCAGTTCTTC. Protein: CASSSSGRFNNEQFF.

The DNA of the CDR3 is TGTGCCAGCAGCCTTATGTCAGTTGCCGGAGGAGAGCAGTACTTC. It encodes CASSLMSVAGGEQYF. The rearrangement uses TRBV11-1 and TRBJ2-7, with D tentatively TRBD2 (5 bases). V lost 5 bases to trimming and J lost 7 bases, with 21 bases between them. The CDR3 is 15 residues long. Germline assignment: CDR1 SGHAT and CDR2 FQDESV (reference sequence).

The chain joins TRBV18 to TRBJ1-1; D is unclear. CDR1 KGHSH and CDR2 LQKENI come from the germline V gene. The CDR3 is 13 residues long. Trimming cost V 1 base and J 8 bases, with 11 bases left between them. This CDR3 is CASSPLNYVEAFF. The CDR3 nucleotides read TGTGCCAGCTCACCACTTAATTATGTCGAAGCTTTCTTT.

CDR3 protein: CASSQLIAEQFF. In nucleotides, the CDR3 is TGTGCCAGCAGCCAACTAATCGCTGAGCAGTTCTTC. The chain links TRBV4-2 to TRBJ2-1; D unresolved. Trimming pared 2 bases from V and 9 bases from J, leaving 8 bases between. Germline V gene lookup returns CDR1 LGHNA and CDR2 YNFKEQ. This CDR3 is built from 12 residues.

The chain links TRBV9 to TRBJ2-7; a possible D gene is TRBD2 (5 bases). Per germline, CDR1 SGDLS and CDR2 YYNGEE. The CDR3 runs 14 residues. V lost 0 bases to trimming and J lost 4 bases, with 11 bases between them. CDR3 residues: CASSVGLAEYEQYF. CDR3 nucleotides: TGTGCCAGCAGCGTAGGGCTAGCTGAATACGAGCAGTACTTC. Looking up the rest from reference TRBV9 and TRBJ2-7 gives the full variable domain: DSGVTQTPKHLITATGQRVTLRCSPRSGDLSVYWYQQSLDQGLQFLIQYYNGEERAKGNILERFSAQQFPDLHSELNLSSLELGDSALYFCASSVGLAEYEQYFGPGTRLTVT.

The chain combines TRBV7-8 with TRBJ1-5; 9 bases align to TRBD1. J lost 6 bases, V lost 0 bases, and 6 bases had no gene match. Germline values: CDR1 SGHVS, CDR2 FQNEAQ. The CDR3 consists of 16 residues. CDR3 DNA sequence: TGTGCCAGCAGCTTAGCGACCGGGACAGGGAGTCAGCCCCAGCATTTT. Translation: CASSLATGTGSQPQHF. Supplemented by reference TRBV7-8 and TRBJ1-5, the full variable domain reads GAGVSQSPRYKVAKRGQDVALRCDPISGHVSLFWYQQALGQGPEFLTYFQNEAQLDKSGLPSDRFFAERPEGSVSTLKIQRTQQEDSAVYLCASSLATGTGSQPQHFGDGTRLSIL.

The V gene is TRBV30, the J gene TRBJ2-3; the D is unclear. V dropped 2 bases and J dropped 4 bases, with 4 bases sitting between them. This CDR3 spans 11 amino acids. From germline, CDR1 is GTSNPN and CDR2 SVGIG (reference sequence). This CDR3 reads CAWSLADTQYF. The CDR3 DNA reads TGTGCCTGGAGTTTAGCAGATACGCAGTATTTT.

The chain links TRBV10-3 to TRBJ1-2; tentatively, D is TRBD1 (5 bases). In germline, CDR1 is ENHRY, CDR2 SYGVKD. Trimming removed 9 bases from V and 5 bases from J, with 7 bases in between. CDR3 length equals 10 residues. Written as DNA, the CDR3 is TGTGCCATTGGGGGGTATGGCTACACCTTC. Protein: CAIGGYGYTF.

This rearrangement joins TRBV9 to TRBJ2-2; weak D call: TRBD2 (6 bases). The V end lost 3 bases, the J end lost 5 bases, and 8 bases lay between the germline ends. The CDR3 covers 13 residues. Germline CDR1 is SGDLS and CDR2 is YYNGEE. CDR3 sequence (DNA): TGTGCCAGCAGCGCCGGGACTACCGGGGAGCTGTTTTTT. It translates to CASSAGTTGELFF.